The present T cell receptor beta chain was sequenced within a study of cytomegalovirus exposure and HLA in healthy donors listed by TCRdb under 2017. About the full investigation: According to a later analysis, the approximately 120 validation repertoires were produced on the same platform as the approximately 610 repertoires of the first cohort. High-throughput TCR immunosequencing, statistical association of individual TCRs with disease status, and machine learning were combined to predict cytomegalovirus infection status. In addition to the first cohort of approximately 650 subjects, a separate validation cohort of some 120 different subjects was used. The aim of the study was to test whether cataloging public T cell receptors could identify signatures of past pathogen exposure. What the study reported, not specific to this receptor: The authors suggested that the approach could potentially be generalized to other disease states and immunological phenotypes. Cytomegalovirus status was reported to be diagnosed by the classifier with high specificity and sensitivity in both the original and validation cohorts. While some public TCRs were present in many individuals, most TCR sequences turned up only very rarely across donors. A total of about 180 TCR beta chains were listed by the study as associated with cytomegalovirus. Subsequent analysis determined that TCRs grouped into clusters in the first cohort also showed a tendency toward co-occurrence across the 120 or so validation repertoires, and 94% of cluster scores exceeded 0. All 120 or so repertoires were used to score co-occurrence in the validation cohort in a later analysis, because that analysis had no HLA typing for the cohort. Three of the identified cytomegalovirus-associated TCR beta chains were confirmed in vitro to be specific for cytomegalovirus antigens.

The method behind the library was the immunoSEQ multiplex PCR assay. The source study handled its data this way. A statistical classification framework was built to diagnose cytomegalovirus status from the catalog of TCR beta chain sequences. In its TCRdb copy, this immuneACCESS table keeps in-frame sequences only and misses some clones. Where compared with another copy, unresolved V genes explain less than half of these, and the others have no known cause. D and trimming were read from the DNA, whereas the V and J calls and clone size are those reported in that table. This sample has under 75,000 clones in its table, and more than 85% of those were observed once. About 6.5% of the sample rests with the top ten. As regards this clone: The specificity of this receptor is unknown. No much larger clone exists at a distance of one base, and base qualities are not known.

The donors were included in the validation cohort of around 120 subjects, a group kept apart from the roughly 670-subject first cohort. From V the trimming removes 6 bases and from J it removes 9 bases, while the gene matches leave 3 bases of the junction unaccounted for. Sequences SNHLY (CDR1) and FYNNEI (CDR2) are obtained from the germline V gene. There are 13 amino acids in the CDR3, from cysteine to phenylalanine inclusive. The sequence is cut down to CDR3 DNA, 39 bases in frame from base 1. Sequenced sample: PBMCs. This clonotype originated in a woman aged 18-30 years in good health and CMV-seropositive. The rearrangement combines TRBV2 with TRBJ1-6; TRBD1 agrees with 9 junctional bases. The DNA sequence is given as TGTGCCAGCAGGGAGGACAGGGGTTCACCCCTCCACTTT. It codes for CASREDRGSPLHF.